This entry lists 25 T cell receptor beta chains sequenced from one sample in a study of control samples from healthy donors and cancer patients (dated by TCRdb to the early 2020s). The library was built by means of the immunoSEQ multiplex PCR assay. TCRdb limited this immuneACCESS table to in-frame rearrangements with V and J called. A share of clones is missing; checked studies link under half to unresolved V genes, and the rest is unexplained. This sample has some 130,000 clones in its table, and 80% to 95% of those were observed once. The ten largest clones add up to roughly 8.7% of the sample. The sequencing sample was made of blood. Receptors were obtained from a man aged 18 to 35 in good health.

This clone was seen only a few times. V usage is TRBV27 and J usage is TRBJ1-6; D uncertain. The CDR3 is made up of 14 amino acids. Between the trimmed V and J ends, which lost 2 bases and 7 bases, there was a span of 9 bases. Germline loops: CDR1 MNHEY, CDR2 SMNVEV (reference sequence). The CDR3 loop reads CASSLKSANSPLHF. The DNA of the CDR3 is TGTGCCAGCAGTTTAAAGTCAGCAAATTCACCCCTCCACTTT.

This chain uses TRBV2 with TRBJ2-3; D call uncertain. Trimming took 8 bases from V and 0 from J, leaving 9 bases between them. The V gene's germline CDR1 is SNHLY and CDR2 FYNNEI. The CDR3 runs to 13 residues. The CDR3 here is CASPIYSTDTQYF. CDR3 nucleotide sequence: TGTGCCAGCCCCATCTATAGCACAGATACGCAGTATTTT.

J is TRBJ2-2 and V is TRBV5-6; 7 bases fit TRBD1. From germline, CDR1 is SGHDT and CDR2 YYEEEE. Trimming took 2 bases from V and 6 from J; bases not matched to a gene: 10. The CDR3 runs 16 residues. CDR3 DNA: TGTGCCAGCAGCTTCGGTCTACAGGGGTCCGCCGGGGAGCTGTTTTTT. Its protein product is CASSFGLQGSAGELFF.

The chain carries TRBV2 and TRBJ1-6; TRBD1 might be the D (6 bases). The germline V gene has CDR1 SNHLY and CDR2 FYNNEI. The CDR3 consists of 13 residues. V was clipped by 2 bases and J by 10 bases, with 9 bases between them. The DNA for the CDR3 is TGTGCCAGCAGTGAACAGGGGAGGTCACCCCTCCACTTT. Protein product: CASSEQGRSPLHF.

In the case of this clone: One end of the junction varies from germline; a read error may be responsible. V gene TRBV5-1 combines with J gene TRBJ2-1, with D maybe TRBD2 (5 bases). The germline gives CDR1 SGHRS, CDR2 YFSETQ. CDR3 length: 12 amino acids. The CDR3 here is CASRLGVDEQFF. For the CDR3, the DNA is TGCGCCAGCAGGTTGGGAGTCGATGAGCAGTTCTTC. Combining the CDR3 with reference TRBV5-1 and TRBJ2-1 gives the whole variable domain KAGVTQTPRYLIKTRGQQVTLSCSPISGHRSVSWYQQTPGQGLQFLFEYFSETQRNKGNFPGRFSGRQFSNSRSEMNVSTLELGDSALYLCASRLGVDEQFFGPGTRLTVL.

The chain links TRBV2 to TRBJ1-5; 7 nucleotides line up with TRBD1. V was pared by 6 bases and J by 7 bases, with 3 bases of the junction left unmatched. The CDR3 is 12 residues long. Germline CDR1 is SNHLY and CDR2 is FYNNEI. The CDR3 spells CASRAGGQPQHF. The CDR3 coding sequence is TGTGCCAGCAGAGCAGGGGGACAGCCCCAGCATTTT.

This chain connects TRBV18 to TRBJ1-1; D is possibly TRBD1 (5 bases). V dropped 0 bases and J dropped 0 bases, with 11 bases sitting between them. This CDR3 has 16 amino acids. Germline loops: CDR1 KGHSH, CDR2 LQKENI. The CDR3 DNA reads TGTGCCAGCTCACCACCGTCGGGGCACATGAACACTGAAGCTTTCTTT. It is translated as CASSPPSGHMNTEAFF.

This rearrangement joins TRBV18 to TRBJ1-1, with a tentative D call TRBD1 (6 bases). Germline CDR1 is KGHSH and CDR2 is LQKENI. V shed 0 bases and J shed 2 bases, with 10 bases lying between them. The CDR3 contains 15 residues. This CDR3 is CASSPPTGINTEAFF. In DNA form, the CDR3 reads TGTGCCAGCTCACCACCGACAGGTATCAACACTGAAGCTTTCTTT.

CDR3 sequence reads: CASNGRVGRDEQYF. Here the CDR3 DNA reads TGTGCCAGCAACGGGAGGGTAGGGAGGGACGAGCAGTACTTC. The V call is TRBV6-5, the J call TRBJ2-7, with 8 bases lining up with TRBD2. The CDR3 contains 14 residues. J gave up 5 bases and V 7 bases, and 10 bases lay outside the gene matches. CDR1 and CDR2 from the germline V gene are MNHEY and SVGAGI.

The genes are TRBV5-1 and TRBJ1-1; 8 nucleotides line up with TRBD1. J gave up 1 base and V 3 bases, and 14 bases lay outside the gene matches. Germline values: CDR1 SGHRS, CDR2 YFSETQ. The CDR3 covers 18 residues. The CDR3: CASSSLPSGQAGNTEAFF. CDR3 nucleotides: TGCGCCAGCAGCTCCCTTCCATCGGGACAGGCAGGGAACACTGAAGCTTTCTTT.

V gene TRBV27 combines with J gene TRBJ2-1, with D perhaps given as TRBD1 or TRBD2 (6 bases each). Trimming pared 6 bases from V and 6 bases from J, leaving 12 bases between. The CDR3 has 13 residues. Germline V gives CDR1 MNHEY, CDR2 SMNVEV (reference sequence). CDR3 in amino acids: CASSQGRSNEQFF. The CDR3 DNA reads TGTGCCAGCAGCCAGGGGAGGTCCAATGAGCAGTTCTTC.

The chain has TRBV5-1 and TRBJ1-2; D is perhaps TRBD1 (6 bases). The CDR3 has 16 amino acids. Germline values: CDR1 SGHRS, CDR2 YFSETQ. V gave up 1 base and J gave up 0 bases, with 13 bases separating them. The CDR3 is CASSLSSGQTNYGYTF. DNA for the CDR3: TGCGCCAGCAGCTTGTCTTCTGGACAGACTAACTATGGCTACACCTTC.

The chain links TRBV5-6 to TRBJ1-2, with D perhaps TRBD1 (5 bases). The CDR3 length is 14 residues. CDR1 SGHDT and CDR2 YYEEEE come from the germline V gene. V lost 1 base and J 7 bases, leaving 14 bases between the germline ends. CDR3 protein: CASSLTAGSGGYTF. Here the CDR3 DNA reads TGTGCCAGCAGCTTGACGGCAGGGTCGGGTGGCTACACCTTC.

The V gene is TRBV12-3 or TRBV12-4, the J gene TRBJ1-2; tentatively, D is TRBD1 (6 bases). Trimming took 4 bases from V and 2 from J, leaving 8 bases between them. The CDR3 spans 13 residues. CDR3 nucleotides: TGTGCCAGCAGTTGGGACACCAACTATGGCTACACCTTC. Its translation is CASSWDTNYGYTF.

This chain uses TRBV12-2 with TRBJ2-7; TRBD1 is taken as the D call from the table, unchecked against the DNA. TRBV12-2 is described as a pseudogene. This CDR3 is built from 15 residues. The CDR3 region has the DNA TGTGCAAGTCGCTTAGGACAGCGAAACTCCTACGAGCAGTACTTC. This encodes CASRLGQRNSYEQYF.

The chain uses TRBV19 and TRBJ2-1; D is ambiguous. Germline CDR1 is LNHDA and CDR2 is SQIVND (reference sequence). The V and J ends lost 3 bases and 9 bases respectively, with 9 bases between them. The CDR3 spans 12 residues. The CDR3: CASSIRGGEQFF. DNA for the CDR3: TGTGCCAGTAGTATCCGAGGCGGTGAGCAGTTCTTC. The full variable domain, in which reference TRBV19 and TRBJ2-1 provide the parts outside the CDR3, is DGGITQSPKYLFRKEGQNVTLSCEQNLNHDAMYWYRQDPGQGLRLIYYSQIVNDFQKGDIAEGYSVSREKKESFPLTVTSAQKNPTAFYLCASSIRGGEQFFGPGTRLTVL.

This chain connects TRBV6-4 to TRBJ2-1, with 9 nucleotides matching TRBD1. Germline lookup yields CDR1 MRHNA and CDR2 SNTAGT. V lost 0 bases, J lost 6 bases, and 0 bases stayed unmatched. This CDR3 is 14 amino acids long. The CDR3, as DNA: TGTGCCAGCAGTGACTCGACAGGGGGCAATGAGCAGTTCTTC. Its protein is CASSDSTGGNEQFF.

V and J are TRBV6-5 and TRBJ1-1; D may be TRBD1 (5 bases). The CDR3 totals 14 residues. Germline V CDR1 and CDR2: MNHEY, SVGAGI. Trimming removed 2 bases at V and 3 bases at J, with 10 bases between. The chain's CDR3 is CASSYSGGYTEAFF. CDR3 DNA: TGTGCCAGCAGTTACAGTGGGGGGTACACTGAAGCTTTCTTT.

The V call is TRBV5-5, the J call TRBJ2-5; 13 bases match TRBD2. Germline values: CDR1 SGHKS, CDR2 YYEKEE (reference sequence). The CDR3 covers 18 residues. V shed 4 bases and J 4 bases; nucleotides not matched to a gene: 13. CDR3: CASSALAGGLGVGETQYF. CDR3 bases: TGTGCCAGCAGCGCACTAGCGGGGGGGCTCGGGGTAGGAGAGACCCAGTACTTC.

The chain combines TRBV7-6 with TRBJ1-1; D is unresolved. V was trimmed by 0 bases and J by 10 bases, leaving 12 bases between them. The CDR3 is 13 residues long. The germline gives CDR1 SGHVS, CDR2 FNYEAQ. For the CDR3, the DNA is TGTGCCAGCAGCTTAGCGATAGGGCGGGTAGCTTTCTTT. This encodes CASSLAIGRVAFF.

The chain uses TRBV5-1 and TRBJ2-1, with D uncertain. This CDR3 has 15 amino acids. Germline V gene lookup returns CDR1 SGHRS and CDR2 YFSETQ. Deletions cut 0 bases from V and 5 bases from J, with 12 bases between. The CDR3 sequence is CASSLDLQSHNEQFF. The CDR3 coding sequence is TGCGCCAGCAGCTTGGATCTACAGTCACACAATGAGCAGTTCTTC. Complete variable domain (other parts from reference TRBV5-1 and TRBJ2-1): KAGVTQTPRYLIKTRGQQVTLSCSPISGHRSVSWYQQTPGQGLQFLFEYFSETQRNKGNFPGRFSGRQFSNSRSEMNVSTLELGDSALYLCASSLDLQSHNEQFFGPGTRLTVL.

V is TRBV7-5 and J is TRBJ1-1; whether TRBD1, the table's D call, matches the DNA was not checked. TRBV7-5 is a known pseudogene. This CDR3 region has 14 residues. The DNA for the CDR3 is TGTGTCAGAAGCCGAAAGACAGCGAACACTGAAGCTTTCTTT. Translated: CVRSRKTANTEAFF.

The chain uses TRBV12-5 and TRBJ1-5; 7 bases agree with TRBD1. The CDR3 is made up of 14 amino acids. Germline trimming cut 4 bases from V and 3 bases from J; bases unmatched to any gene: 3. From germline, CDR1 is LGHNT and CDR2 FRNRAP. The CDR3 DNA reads TGTGCTAGTGGTTACAGGGGTAACAATCAGCCCCAGCATTTT. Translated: CASGYRGNNQPQHF.

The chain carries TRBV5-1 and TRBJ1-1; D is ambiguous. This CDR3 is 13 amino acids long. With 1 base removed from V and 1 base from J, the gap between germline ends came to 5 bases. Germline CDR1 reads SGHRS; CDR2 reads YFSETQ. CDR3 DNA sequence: TGCGCCAGCAGCTTGTTCCGGAACACTGAAGCTTTCTTT. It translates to CASSLFRNTEAFF.

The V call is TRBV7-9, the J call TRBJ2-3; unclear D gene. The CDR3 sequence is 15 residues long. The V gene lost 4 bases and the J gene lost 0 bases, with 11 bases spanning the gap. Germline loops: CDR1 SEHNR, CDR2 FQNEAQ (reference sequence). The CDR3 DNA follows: TGTGCCAGCAGCTCTGGGATACTCAGCACAGATACGCAGTATTTT. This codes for CASSSGILSTDTQYF.